The clone carrying this TCR beta chain appeared once. Its antigen is currently unknown. V dropped 1 base and J dropped 6 bases, with 11 bases sitting between them. CDR1 and CDR2 (germline): SEHNR, FQNEAQ (reference sequence). The CDR3 has 14 residues. The data were produced by immunoSEQ multiplex PCR, yet TCRdb's version contains in-frame clones alone and is incomplete. This table has 55,000 to 80,000 clones, approximately 86% appearing once. The data were taken from a study of OX40 agonist ivuxolimab in advanced cancers. Study overall: Three dose-escalation patients had partial responses: one with hepatocellular carcinoma and two with cutaneous melanoma.

Notes on the study in general: Low normalized T-cell clonal expansion also characterized some of the nonresponders.

This clonotype was sampled from an adult with an advanced solid tumor such as melanoma, head and neck, liver or kidney cancer. The chain recombines TRBV7-9 with TRBJ2-3; D assignment may be TRBD1 or TRBD2 (6 bases each). The sample was CD4+ or CD8+ T cells sorted from blood, taken in a trial of the OX40 agonist ivuxolimab. The CDR3 protein is CASSLGGGFDTQYF. The CDR3 coding sequence is TGTGCCAGCAGCTTAGGAGGGGGGTTTGATACGCAGTATTTT. Variable domain in full (rest from reference TRBV7-9 and TRBJ2-3): DTGVSQNPRHKITKRGQNVTFRCDPISEHNRLYWYRQTLGQGPEFLTYFQNEAQLEKSRLLSDRFSAERPKGSFSTLEIQRTEQGDSAMYLCASSLGGGFDTQYFGPGTRLTVL.